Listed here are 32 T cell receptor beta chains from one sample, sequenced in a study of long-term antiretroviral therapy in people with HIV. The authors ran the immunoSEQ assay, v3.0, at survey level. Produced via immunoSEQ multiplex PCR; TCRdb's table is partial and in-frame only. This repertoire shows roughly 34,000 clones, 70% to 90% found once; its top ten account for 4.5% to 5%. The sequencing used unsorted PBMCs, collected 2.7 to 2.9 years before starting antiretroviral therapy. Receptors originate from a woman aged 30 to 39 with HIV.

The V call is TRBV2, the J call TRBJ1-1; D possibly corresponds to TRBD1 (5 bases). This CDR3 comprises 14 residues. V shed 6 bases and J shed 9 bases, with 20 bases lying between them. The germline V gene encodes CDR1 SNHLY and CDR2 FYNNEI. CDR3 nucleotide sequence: TGTGCCAGCAGCCAGCCTAGGGACTCCACGAAAGCTTTCTTT. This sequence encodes CASSQPRDSTKAFF.

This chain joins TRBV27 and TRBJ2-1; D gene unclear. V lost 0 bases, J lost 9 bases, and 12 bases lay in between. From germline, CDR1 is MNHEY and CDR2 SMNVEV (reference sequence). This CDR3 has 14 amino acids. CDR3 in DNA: TGTGCCAGCAGTTTATCGACGGATAGGTTTGAGCAGTTCTTC. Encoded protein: CASSLSTDRFEQFF.

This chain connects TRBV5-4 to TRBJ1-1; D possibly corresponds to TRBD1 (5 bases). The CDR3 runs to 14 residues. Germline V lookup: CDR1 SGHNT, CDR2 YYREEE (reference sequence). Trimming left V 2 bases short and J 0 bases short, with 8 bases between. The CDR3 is CASSFGGLNTEAFF. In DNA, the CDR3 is TGTGCCAGCAGCTTTGGGGGTCTGAACACTGAAGCTTTCTTT.

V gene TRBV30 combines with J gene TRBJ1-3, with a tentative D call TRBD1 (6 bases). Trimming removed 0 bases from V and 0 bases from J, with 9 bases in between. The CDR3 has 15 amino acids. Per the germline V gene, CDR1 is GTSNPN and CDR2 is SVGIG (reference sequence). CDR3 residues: CAWSVGGNSGNTIYF. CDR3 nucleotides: TGTGCCTGGAGTGTAGGGGGAAACTCTGGAAACACCATATATTTT.

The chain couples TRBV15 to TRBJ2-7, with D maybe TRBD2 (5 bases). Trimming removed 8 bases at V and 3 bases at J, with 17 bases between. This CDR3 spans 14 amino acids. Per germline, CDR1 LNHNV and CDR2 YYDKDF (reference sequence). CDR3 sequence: CATSSRRSLYEQYV. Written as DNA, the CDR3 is TGTGCCACCTCTTCCCGGAGGTCCCTCTACGAGCAGTACGTC.

The CDR3 protein is CASSSQPPTGMNTEAFF. The DNA of the CDR3 is TGTGCCAGCAGCTCCCAACCCCCTACAGGGATGAACACTGAAGCTTTCTTT. The chain couples TRBV7-8 to TRBJ1-1; D is possibly TRBD1 (6 bases). CDR1 is SGHVS and CDR2 is FQNEAQ in the germline V gene. The V and J ends lost 4 bases and 0 bases respectively, with 18 bases between them. This CDR3 has 17 amino acids.

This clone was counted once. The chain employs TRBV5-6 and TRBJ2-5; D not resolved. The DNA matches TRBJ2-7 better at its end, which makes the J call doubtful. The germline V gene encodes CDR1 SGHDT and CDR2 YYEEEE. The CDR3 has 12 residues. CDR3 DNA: TGTGCCAGCAGCTTAGTAGGGTACGAGCAGTACTTC. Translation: CASSLVGYEQYF.

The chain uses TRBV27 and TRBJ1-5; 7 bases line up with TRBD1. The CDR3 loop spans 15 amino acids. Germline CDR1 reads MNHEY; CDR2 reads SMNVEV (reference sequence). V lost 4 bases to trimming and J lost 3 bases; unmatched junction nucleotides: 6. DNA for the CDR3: TGTGCCAGCAGTTCACGGACAGGCATCAATCAGCCCCAGCATTTT. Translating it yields CASSSRTGINQPQHF.

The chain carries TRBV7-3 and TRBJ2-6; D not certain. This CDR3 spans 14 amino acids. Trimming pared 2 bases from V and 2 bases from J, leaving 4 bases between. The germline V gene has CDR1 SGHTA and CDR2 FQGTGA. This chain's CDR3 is CASSLGTGANVLTF. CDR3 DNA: TGTGCCAGCAGCTTAGGGACTGGGGCCAACGTCCTGACTTTC.

The CDR3 sequence: CASSGDRGHYGYTF. The CDR3 DNA is TGTGCCAGCAGTGGGGACAGGGGACACTATGGCTACACCTTC. The chain combines TRBV2 with TRBJ1-2; the match to TRBD1 covers 10 bases. This CDR3 has 14 amino acids. In germline, CDR1 is SNHLY, CDR2 FYNNEI. V gave up 4 bases and J gave up 3 bases; unmatched junction bases: 2.

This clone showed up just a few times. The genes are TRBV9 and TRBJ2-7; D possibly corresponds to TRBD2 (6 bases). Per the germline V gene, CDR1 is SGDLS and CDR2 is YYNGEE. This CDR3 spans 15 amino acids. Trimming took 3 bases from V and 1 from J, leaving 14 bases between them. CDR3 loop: CASSGAGTGSYEQYF. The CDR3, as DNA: TGTGCCAGCAGCGGTGCCGGGACTGGATCCTACGAGCAGTACTTC.

CDR3 loop: CASSPGTGGLYEQYF. CDR3 DNA sequence: TGTGCCAGCTCACCGGGCACAGGGGGACTCTACGAGCAGTACTTC. The gene calls are TRBV18 and TRBJ2-7; 8 bases are a match to TRBD1. V shed 3 bases and J 3 bases; nucleotides not matched to a gene: 7. There are 15 residues in the CDR3. Germline CDR1 is KGHSH and CDR2 is LQKENI.

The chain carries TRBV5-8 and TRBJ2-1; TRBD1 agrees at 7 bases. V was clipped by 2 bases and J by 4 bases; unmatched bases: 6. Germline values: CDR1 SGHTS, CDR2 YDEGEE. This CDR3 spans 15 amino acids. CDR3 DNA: TGTGCCAGCAGCTTTGGAGGACAGGAATACAATGAGCAGTTCTTC. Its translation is CASSFGGQEYNEQFF.

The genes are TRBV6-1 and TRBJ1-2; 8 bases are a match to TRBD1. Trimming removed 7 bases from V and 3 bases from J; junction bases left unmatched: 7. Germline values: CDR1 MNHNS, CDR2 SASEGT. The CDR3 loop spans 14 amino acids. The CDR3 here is CASIPGGIDYGYTF. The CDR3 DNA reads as TGTGCCAGCATCCCAGGGGGCATCGACTATGGCTACACCTTC.

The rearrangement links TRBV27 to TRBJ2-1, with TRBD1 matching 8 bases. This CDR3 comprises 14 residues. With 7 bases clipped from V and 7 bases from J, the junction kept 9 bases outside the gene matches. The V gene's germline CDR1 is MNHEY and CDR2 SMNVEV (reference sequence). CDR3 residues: CASTRQGWGNEQFF. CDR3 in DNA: TGTGCCAGCACTAGACAGGGGTGGGGGAATGAGCAGTTCTTC.

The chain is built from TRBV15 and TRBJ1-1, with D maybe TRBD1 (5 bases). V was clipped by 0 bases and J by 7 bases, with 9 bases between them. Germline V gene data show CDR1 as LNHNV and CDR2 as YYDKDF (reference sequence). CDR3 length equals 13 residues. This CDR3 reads CATSRDQGVEAFF. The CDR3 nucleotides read TGTGCCACCAGCAGAGATCAGGGTGTTGAAGCTTTCTTT.

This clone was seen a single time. The chain's CDR3 is CASSLFYSGSGYNEQFF. The CDR3 DNA reads TGTGCCAGCAGCTTATTCTACTCAGGGAGCGGCTACAATGAGCAGTTCTTC. This chain connects TRBV7-3 to TRBJ2-1; D might be TRBD1 or TRBD2, each matching 5 bases. CDR1 is SGHTA and CDR2 is FQGTGA in the germline V gene. The length of the CDR3 is 17 residues. Trimming shortened V by 2 bases and J by 3 bases, and 17 bases separated the two germline ends.

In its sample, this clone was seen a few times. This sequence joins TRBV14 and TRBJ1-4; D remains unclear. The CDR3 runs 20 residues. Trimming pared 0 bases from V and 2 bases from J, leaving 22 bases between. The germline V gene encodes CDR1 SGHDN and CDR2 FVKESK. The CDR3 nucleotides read TGTGCCAGCAGCCAAGATTCGAGGGCCCTGTTGGGGAGCACTAATGAAAAACTGTTTTTT. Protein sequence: CASSQDSRALLGSTNEKLFF.

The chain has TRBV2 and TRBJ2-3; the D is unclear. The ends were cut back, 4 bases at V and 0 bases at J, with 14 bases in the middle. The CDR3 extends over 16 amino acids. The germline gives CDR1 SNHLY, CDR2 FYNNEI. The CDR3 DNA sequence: TGTGCCAGCAGTGTTATGACGCCACAGAGCACAGATACGCAGTATTTT. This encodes CASSVMTPQSTDTQYF.

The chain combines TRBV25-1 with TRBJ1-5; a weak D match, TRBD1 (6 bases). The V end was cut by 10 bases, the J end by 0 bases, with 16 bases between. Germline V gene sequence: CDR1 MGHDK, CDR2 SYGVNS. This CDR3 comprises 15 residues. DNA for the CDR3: TGTGCCAAACACCGGGACAATAATAGCAATCAGCCCCAGCATTTT. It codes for CAKHRDNNSNQPQHF.

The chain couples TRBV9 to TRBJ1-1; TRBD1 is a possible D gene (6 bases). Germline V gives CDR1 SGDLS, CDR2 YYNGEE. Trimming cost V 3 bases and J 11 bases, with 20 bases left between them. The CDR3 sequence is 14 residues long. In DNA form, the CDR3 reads TGTGCCAGCAGCGCCGAAGTTGGACAGTACCAGGCTTTCTTT. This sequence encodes CASSAEVGQYQAFF.

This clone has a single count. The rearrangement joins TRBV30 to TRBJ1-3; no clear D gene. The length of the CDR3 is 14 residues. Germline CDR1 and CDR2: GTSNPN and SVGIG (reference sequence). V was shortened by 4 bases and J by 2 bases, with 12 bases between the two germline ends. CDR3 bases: TGTGCCTGGATCCCGGAGGGCACTGGAAACACCATATATTTT. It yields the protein CAWIPEGTGNTIYF.

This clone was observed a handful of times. The CDR3 region is CASSLGGNSPLHF. In DNA form, the CDR3 reads TGCGCCAGCAGCTTGGGGGGAAATTCACCCCTCCACTTT. The chain has TRBV5-1 and TRBJ1-6, with D uncertain. The CDR3 is made up of 13 amino acids. CDR1 and CDR2 (germline): SGHRS, YFSETQ. The V end lost 0 bases, the J end lost 7 bases, and 5 bases lay between the germline ends.

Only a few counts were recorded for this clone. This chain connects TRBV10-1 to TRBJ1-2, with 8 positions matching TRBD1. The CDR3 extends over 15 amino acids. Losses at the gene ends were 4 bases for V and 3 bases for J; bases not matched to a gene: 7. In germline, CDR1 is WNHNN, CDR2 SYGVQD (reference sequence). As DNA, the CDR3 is TGCGCCAGCAGTGGGGCCCAGGGGGCGGACTATGGCTACACCTTC. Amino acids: CASSGAQGADYGYTF.

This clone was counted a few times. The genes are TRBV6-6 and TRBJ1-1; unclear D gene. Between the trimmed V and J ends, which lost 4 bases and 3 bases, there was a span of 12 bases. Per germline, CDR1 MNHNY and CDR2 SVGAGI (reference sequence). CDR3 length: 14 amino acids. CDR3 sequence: CASSSGPGDTEAFF. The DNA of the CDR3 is TGTGCCAGCAGTTCCGGACCTGGGGACACTGAAGCTTTCTTT.

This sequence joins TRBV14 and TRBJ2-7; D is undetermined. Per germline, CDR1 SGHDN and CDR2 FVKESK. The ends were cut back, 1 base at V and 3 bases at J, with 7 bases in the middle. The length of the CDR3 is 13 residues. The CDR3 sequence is CASSQGADYEQYF. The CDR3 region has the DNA TGTGCCAGCAGCCAAGGGGCAGACTACGAGCAGTACTTC.

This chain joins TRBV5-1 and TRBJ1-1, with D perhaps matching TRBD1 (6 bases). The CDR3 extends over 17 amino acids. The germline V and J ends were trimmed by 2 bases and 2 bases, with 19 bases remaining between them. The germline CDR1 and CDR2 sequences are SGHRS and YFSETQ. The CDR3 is CASSFGTRTEINTEAFF. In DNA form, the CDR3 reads TGCGCCAGCAGCTTCGGGACACGAACAGAAATAAACACTGAAGCTTTCTTT.

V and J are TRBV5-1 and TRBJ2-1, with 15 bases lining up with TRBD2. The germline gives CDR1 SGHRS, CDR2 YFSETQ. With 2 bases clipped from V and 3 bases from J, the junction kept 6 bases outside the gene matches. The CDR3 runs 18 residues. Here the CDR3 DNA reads TGCGCCAGCAGCTTTGGGACTAGCGGGGGGCCCCTCTACAATGAGCAGTTCTTC. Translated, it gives CASSFGTSGGPLYNEQFF.

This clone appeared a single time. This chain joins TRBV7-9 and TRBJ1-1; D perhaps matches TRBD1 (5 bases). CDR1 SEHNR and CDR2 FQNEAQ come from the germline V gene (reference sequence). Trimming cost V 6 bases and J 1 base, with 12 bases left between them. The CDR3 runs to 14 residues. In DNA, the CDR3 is TGTGCCAGCAGTTCCGGGACCCAGAACACTGAAGCTTTCTTT. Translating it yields CASSSGTQNTEAFF.

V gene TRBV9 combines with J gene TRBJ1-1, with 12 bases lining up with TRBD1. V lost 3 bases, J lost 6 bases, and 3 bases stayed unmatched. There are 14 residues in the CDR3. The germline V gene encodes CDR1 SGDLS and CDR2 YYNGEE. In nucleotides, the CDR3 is TGTGCCAGCAGCGCCGGGACAGGGGGCTCTGAAGCTTTCTTT. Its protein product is CASSAGTGGSEAFF.

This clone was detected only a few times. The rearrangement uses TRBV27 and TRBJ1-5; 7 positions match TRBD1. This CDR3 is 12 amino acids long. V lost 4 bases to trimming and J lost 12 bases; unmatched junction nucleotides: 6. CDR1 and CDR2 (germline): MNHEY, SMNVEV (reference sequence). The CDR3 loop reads CASSSETGLQHF. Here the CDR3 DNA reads TGTGCCAGCAGTTCTGAGACAGGGCTCCAGCATTTT.

The CDR3 region is CASSRTGGLYGYTF. The DNA for the CDR3 is TGCGCCAGCAGCCGGACAGGGGGCCTCTATGGCTACACCTTC. The rearrangement joins TRBV5-1 to TRBJ1-2, with 11 bases lining up with TRBD1. With 4 bases clipped from V and 4 bases from J, the junction kept 3 bases outside the gene matches. Germline CDR1 is SGHRS and CDR2 is YFSETQ. The CDR3 contains 14 residues.